This is a list of T cell receptor beta chains from one sample in a study of blood T cell repertoires in COVID-19. TCRdb's copy holds only in-frame clones and misses some; the assay was immunoSEQ multiplex PCR. The sample lists 150,000 to 200,000 clones, 80% to 90% seen once, with more than 7.5% in the top ten. The source material was peripheral blood. The receptors stem from a man in his fifties or sixties with active or convalescent COVID-19. Both conserved end residues are part of each CDR3. The order of the fields is CDR3 protein, CDR3 DNA, D gene, J gene, V gene, clone size. A D gene is named only where the DNA matches it firmly. For some rows the clone size is stated as once, few or many, or as a class when expanded; others skip it.

CDR3 protein: CASTSRGLDTEAFF
CDR3 DNA: TGCGCCAGCACCTCCAGGGGGCTGGACACTGAAGCTTTCTTT
D gene: TRBD1
J gene: TRBJ1-1
V gene: TRBV4-1
clone size: .

CDR3 protein: CASSQPANTGELFF
CDR3 DNA: TGTGCCAGCAGCCAACCTGCGAACACCGGGGAGCTGTTTTTT
D gene: .
J gene: TRBJ2-2
V gene: TRBV3-1/TRBV3-2
clone size: .

CDR3 protein: CASSARTSGYQETQYF
CDR3 DNA: TGTGCCAGCAGCGCACGGACTAGCGGGTACCAAGAGACCCAGTACTTC
D gene: TRBD2
J gene: TRBJ2-5
V gene: TRBV5-4
clone size: .

CDR3 protein: CASSTDRGRDEQYF
CDR3 DNA: TGCGCCAGCAGCACGGACAGGGGGAGGGACGAGCAGTACTTC
D gene: TRBD1
J gene: TRBJ2-7
V gene: TRBV5-1
clone size: .

CDR3 protein: CASSFTGAPNTIYF
CDR3 DNA: TGTGCCAGCAGCTTTACAGGGGCCCCGAACACCATATATTTT
D gene: TRBD1
J gene: TRBJ1-3
V gene: TRBV5-6
clone size: once

CDR3 protein: CASSRGQNYGYTF
CDR3 DNA: TGTGCCAGTAGTAGGGGACAAAACTATGGCTACACCTTC
D gene: .
J gene: TRBJ1-2
V gene: TRBV19
clone size: .

CDR3 protein: CASSSLSGYTF
CDR3 DNA: TGTGCCAGCAGTTCCCTAAGTGGCTACACCTTC
D gene: .
J gene: TRBJ1-2
V gene: TRBV28
clone size: few

CDR3 protein: CASSLAPGSTDTQYF
CDR3 DNA: TGCGCCAGCAGCTTGGCCCCAGGTAGCACAGATACGCAGTATTTT
D gene: .
J gene: TRBJ2-3
V gene: TRBV5-1
clone size: .

CDR3 protein: CASSLAQGPGELFF
CDR3 DNA: TGTGCCAGCAGCTTAGCACAGGGACCCGGGGAGCTGTTTTTT
D gene: .
J gene: TRBJ2-2
V gene: TRBV7-9
clone size: .

CDR3 protein: CASRREDRGIYNEQFF
CDR3 DNA: TGTGCCAGTAGACGGGAAGACAGGGGGATTTACAATGAGCAGTTCTTC
D gene: TRBD1
J gene: TRBJ2-1
V gene: TRBV27
clone size: few

CDR3 protein: CAWGQGGTEAFF
CDR3 DNA: TGTGCCTGGGGTCAGGGGGGTACTGAAGCTTTCTTT
D gene: TRBD1
J gene: TRBJ1-1
V gene: TRBV30
clone size: .

CDR3 protein: CASSQVYDEQYF
CDR3 DNA: TGTGCCAGCAGCCAAGTCTACGACGAGCAGTACTTC
D gene: .
J gene: TRBJ2-7
V gene: TRBV3-1/TRBV3-2
clone size: .

CDR3 protein: CASSMGAGPYEQYF
CDR3 DNA: TGTGCCAGTAGTATGGGGGCAGGTCCCTACGAGCAGTACTTC
D gene: .
J gene: TRBJ2-7
V gene: TRBV19
clone size: .

CDR3 protein: CASSPQGVGSTEAFF
CDR3 DNA: TGCGCCAGCAGCCCCCAGGGGGTGGGAAGCACTGAAGCTTTCTTT
D gene: TRBD1
J gene: TRBJ1-1
V gene: TRBV5-1
clone size: .

CDR3 protein: CASSLAGRGYTF
CDR3 DNA: TGTGCCAGCAGCCTAGCGGGGCGTGGCTACACCTTC
D gene: .
J gene: TRBJ1-2
V gene: TRBV3-1/TRBV3-2
clone size: .

CDR3 protein: CASSHTGLLCNQPQHF
CDR3 DNA: TGCGCCAGCAGTCATACAGGCCTATTGTGCAATCAGCCCCAGCATTTT
D gene: .
J gene: TRBJ1-5
V gene: TRBV23-1
clone size: .

CDR3 protein: CASSFMASGSDEQFF
CDR3 DNA: TGTGCCAGCAGTTTTATGGCTAGCGGGAGTGATGAGCAGTTCTTC
D gene: TRBD2
J gene: TRBJ2-1
V gene: TRBV27
clone size: .

CDR3 protein: CASSPEDRNTGELFF
CDR3 DNA: TGTGCCAGCAGCCCTGAGGATAGAAACACCGGGGAGCTGTTTTTT
D gene: .
J gene: TRBJ2-2
V gene: TRBV7-7
clone size: .

CDR3 protein: CASSRDRDSKNIQYF
CDR3 DNA: TGTGCCAGCAGCCGGGACCGGGACAGCAAAAACATTCAGTACTTC
D gene: TRBD1
J gene: TRBJ2-4
V gene: TRBV6-5
clone size: .

CDR3 protein: CASSIPAGSPTKAFF
CDR3 DNA: TGTGCCAGTAGTATTCCCGCCGGGAGCCCCACTAAAGCTTTCTTT
D gene: .
J gene: TRBJ1-1
V gene: TRBV19
clone size: .

CDR3 protein: CASSLGLAGGINEQFF
CDR3 DNA: TGTGCCAGCAGCTTAGGACTAGCGGGGGGAATCAATGAGCAGTTCTTC
D gene: TRBD2
J gene: TRBJ2-1
V gene: TRBV11-3
clone size: .

CDR3 protein: CATQEAGLSNQPQHF
CDR3 DNA: TGTGCCACTCAAGAGGCAGGGTTGAGCAATCAGCCCCAGCATTTT
D gene: .
J gene: TRBJ1-5
V gene: TRBV24-1
clone size: .

CDR3 protein: CASSYSRTNSNQPQHF
CDR3 DNA: TGTGCCAGCAGTTACTCGAGGACAAATAGCAATCAGCCCCAGCATTTT
D gene: .
J gene: TRBJ1-5
V gene: TRBV6-5
clone size: .

CDR3 protein: CASLGQSYEQYF
CDR3 DNA: TGTGCCAGCCTGGGACAATCCTACGAGCAGTACTTC
D gene: .
J gene: TRBJ2-7
V gene: TRBV2
clone size: once